The 10 T cell receptor beta chains given below trace back to one sample, sequenced in a study of blood T cell repertoires in COVID-19. Produced via immunoSEQ multiplex PCR; TCRdb's table is partial and in-frame only. Of tens of thousands of clones in the sample, nearly 90% were seen once. What was sequenced was peripheral blood. Receptors were obtained from a man between 60 and 70 years old with active or convalescent COVID-19.

The V call is TRBV5-1, the J call TRBJ2-3, with TRBD1 matching 7 bases. The CDR3 totals 15 residues. V shed 3 bases, J shed 6 bases, and the junction held 10 bases outside the gene matches. Germline loops: CDR1 SGHRS, CDR2 YFSETQ. The CDR3 here is CASSSWTGLTDTQYF. The CDR3 nucleotides are TGCGCCAGCAGCTCCTGGACAGGACTCACGGATACGCAGTATTTT.

The chain uses TRBV6-5 and TRBJ2-2, with 8 bases matching TRBD1. CDR1 MNHEY and CDR2 SVGAGI come from the germline V gene. The J segment lost 8 bases and the V segment lost 4 bases, leaving 6 bases of the junction unmatched. The CDR3 contains 14 residues. The CDR3 DNA reads TGTGCCAGCAGTTTGTCAGGGGGCGGAGGGGAGCTGTTTTTT. Translation gives CASSLSGGGGELFF.

V and J are TRBV14 and TRBJ2-6, with D hard to call. The CDR3 sequence is 15 residues long. Trimming removed 2 bases from V and 12 bases from J, with 17 bases in between. Germline assignment: CDR1 SGHDN and CDR2 FVKESK. The CDR3 region is CASSQSLPPSGVLTF. The CDR3 DNA reads as TGTGCCAGCAGCCAATCCCTTCCGCCCAGTGGCGTCCTGACTTTC.

The chain employs TRBV3-1 (or the pseudogene TRBV3-2) and TRBJ1-1, with D tentatively TRBD1 (6 bases). The CDR3 sequence is 18 residues long. Trimming shortened V by 1 base and J by 1 base, and 19 bases separated the two germline ends. Germline V gene lookup returns CDR1 LGHDT and CDR2 YNNKEL (reference sequence). DNA of the CDR3: TGTGCCAGCAGCCAAGGGTTTCCCGGGACACGTACGAACACTGAAGCTTTCTTT. Residues: CASSQGFPGTRTNTEAFF.

The chain uses TRBV27 and TRBJ1-2; D may be TRBD1 (6 bases). Per germline, CDR1 MNHEY and CDR2 SMNVEV (reference sequence). The CDR3 extends over 14 amino acids. V was trimmed by 5 bases and J by 5 bases, leaving 15 bases between them. The CDR3 DNA follows: TGTGCCAGCAGTACCCGACAGGCCACTTATGGCTACACCTTC. Protein product: CASSTRQATYGYTF.

The rearrangement uses TRBV21-1 and TRBJ2-7; the D segment call TRBD1 is taken from the table without a DNA check. TRBV21-1 is termed a pseudogene. CDR3 length: 19 residues. Here the CDR3 DNA reads TGTGCCAGCAGCAAAGCGCTTTCATCGACAGGGAGGTCAAACTACGAGCAGTACTTC. Residues: CASSKALSSTGRSNYEQYF.

The chain is built from TRBV28 and TRBJ1-2, with D uncertain. V was trimmed by 4 bases and J by 2 bases, leaving 14 bases between them. Germline CDR1 and CDR2: MDHEN and SYDVKM. CDR3 length: 15 amino acids. The CDR3 loop is CASSSTGLKNYGYTF. The CDR3, as DNA: TGTGCCAGCAGTTCGACGGGATTGAAAAACTATGGCTACACCTTC.

V usage is TRBV5-6 and J usage is TRBJ2-1; possible D gene TRBD2, 6 bases. Trimming removed 2 bases at V and 4 bases at J, with 22 bases between. The germline gives CDR1 SGHDT, CDR2 YYEEEE. This CDR3 comprises 18 residues. The CDR3 protein is CASSLRSGAAGRYNEQFF. CDR3 sequence (DNA): TGTGCCAGCAGCTTAAGGTCCGGAGCGGCAGGGAGGTACAATGAGCAGTTCTTC.

The chain recombines TRBV6-6 with TRBJ2-1; perhaps TRBD1 as D (6 bases). Trimming pared 6 bases from V and 3 bases from J, leaving 6 bases between. The CDR3 runs 12 residues. Germline-derived CDR1 and CDR2 are MNHNY and SVGAGI (reference sequence). The DNA of the CDR3 is TGTGCCAGCAGACAGGGCTACAATGAGCAGTTCTTC. This encodes CASRQGYNEQFF.

The chain couples TRBV19 to TRBJ2-3, with TRBD1 matching over 10 bases. Germline CDR1 and CDR2: LNHDA and SQIVND (reference sequence). CDR3 size: 14 residues. Unmatched junction bases numbered 8, after V lost 8 bases and J lost 6 bases. The CDR3 loop reads CASGQGVMSDTQYF. In nucleotides, the CDR3 is TGTGCCAGTGGACAGGGGGTAATGTCGGATACGCAGTATTTT. The entire variable domain, with the rest obtained from reference TRBV19 and TRBJ2-3, is as follows: DGGITQSPKYLFRKEGQNVTLSCEQNLNHDAMYWYRQDPGQGLRLIYYSQIVNDFQKGDIAEGYSVSREKKESFPLTVTSAQKNPTAFYLCASGQGVMSDTQYFGPGTRLTVL.